This T cell receptor (beta chain) was identified during a study of shared clonotypes between healthy human individuals (TCRdb year 2020). For the wider study: The cohort comprised a couple of women and a few men aged 18 to 49 years. Different laboratories and diverse techniques were used to prepare libraries and sequence TCR repertoires, to increase sequencing depth and limit assay-specific biases. To estimate repertoire size and how much clonotypes are shared between individuals, the study performed deep sequencing of blood TCR repertoires from five healthy adults. For each donor, CD4 naive and CD4 memory were each run on three plates, CD8 naive on two plates, and CD8 memory on one plate. Per donor, leukapheresis produced somewhere between about 0.9 and 10 billion PBMCs.

This clone was recorded a few times. The clone's antigen remains unknown. No base qualities exist here, and no much larger clone lies one base off it. Summary of the overall study and its limitations: Only blood was sampled, and tissue TCR repertoires likely differ from those in blood. Across a handful of donors, around 5.4% of naive CD4, approximately 3.6% of naive CD8, about 2.3% of memory CD4, and around 0.4% of memory CD8 clonotypes were shared. Larger estimated clonotype richness was generally found for naive subsets than for memory subsets. Because the study included only a small number of donors, the genetic and exposure-history diversity represented was limited. Based on pairwise subsampling, the degree of clonotype sharing among donors was expected to be affected by sequencing depth. Higher generation probabilities were observed for clonotypes shared by all four sorted-subset donors than for non-shared clonotypes. Even with the large sequencing depth, rarefaction of the sorted-subset datasets indicated that sequencing was incomplete.

In the germline V gene, CDR1 corresponds to WSHSY and CDR2 to SAAADI. The CDR3 covers 15 residues, taking in both the cysteine and the phenylalanine. CDR3 DNA only is kept here, 45 bases in frame from base 1. V lost 5 bases and J lost 4 bases, and the count of bases not matched to a germline gene is 5. The donors were healthy, HIV-negative adults with no recently reported acute infections or vaccinations. Only Caucasian adults living in Nashville, Tennessee, USA were represented among the donors. CD4+ T cells were enriched by magnetic negative selection; naive cells were then positively selected on CD45RA, and the negative fraction formed the memory subset. Blood was collected by leukapheresis, and PBMCs were isolated by Ficoll-Histopaque density gradient centrifugation and then cryopreserved in liquid nitrogen vapor phase. Analytical flow cytometry was used to check the purity and quantity of each magnetically sorted T cell population. Genomic DNA was isolated from each sorted fraction and quantified by UV absorbance on a Nanodrop 2000c.

TCR CDR3 regions were amplified from genomic DNA by multiplex PCR using the deep immunoSEQ assay. Extracted genomic DNA from each cell subset was distributed evenly across all wells of several immunoSEQ 96-well plates, and each plate was treated as a replicate. For sorted subsets, approximately 190 ng genomic DNA, equal to some 28,000 T cell genomes, was loaded into each replicate PCR. The purified libraries were quantified using a Qubit 3.0 fluorometer, sized with a Bioanalyzer 2100, and then quantified again using the KAPA Library Quantification kit. Each immunoSEQ 96-well plate was sequenced on its own single-read 150-cycle Illumina NextSeq 550 flow cell. In the paper's pipeline: The immunoSEQ output contained only junctional sequences without quality scores, so filtering could not match that applied to full-length reads. Sequences were annotated with PyIR, a Python wrapper for IgBLAST v1.9, and V/J genes and CDR3 were assigned using IMGT germline references. Reads with weak V/J assignments (E-value above 1e-6), missing CDR3, stop codons, out-of-frame junctions, or ambiguous translated residues were removed. A V3J clonotype was defined by an identical inferred V gene, J gene, and CDR3 amino acid sequence. Percentage overlap between repertoires was computed as shared unique clonotypes divided by the size of the smaller repertoire. RTK rarefaction, the Chao1 estimator, and Recon v2.1 estimates of unobserved clonotypes were used to assess repertoire richness. Generation probabilities were computed with OLGA for all TCRbeta clonotypes obtained by the gDNA method from several donors. TCRdb holds this immuneACCESS table with in-frame rearrangements only. Some clones are missing; in checked studies, unresolved V genes explain under half, and the rest has no known cause. V and J calls and clone size follow that table, whereas D and trimming were derived from the DNA. For this sample there are roughly 1 million clones; 65% to 80% appear just once. In total, the top ten clones hold 1.4% of the sample.

Sequenced input: memory CD4+ T cells sorted from blood. Taken with the paper, the label for cell subset or site translates to: CD45RA-negative fraction. The V and J genes are TRBV10-2 and TRBJ2-3, with 11 bases aligning to TRBD2. This receptor was taken from a man aged 18 to 30 in good health. The CDR3 amino acid sequence is: CASSPLAGGPDTQYF. In nucleotides, the sequence is TGCGCCAGCAGTCCTCTAGCGGGGGGCCCAGATACGCAGTATTTT.